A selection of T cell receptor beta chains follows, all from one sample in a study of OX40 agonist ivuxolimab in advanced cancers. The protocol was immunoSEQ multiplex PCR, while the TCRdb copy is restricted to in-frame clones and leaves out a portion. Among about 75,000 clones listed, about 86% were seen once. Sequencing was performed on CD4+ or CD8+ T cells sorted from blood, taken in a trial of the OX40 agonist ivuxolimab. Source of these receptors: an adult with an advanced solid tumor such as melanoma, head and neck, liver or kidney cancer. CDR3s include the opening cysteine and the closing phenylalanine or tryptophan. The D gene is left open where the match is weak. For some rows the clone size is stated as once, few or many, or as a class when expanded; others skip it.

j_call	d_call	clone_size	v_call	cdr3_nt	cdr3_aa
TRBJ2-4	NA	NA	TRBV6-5	TGTGCCAGCAGTTACTACAAGGGGGCCAAAAACATTCAGTACTTC	CASSYYKGAKNIQYF
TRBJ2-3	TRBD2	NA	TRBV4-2	TGTGCCAGCAGCCCGTTCGTAGGGGCTAGCGGGGGGACTTTCACAGATACGCAGTATTTT	CASSPFVGASGGTFTDTQYF
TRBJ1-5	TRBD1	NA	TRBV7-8	TGTGCCAGCAGCTTAGGGACAGGGTCGTTCGATCAGCCCCAGCATTTT	CASSLGTGSFDQPQHF
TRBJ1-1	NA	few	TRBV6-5	TGTGCCAGCAGGAAACCAGGGGACACTGAAGCTTTCTTT	CASRKPGDTEAFF
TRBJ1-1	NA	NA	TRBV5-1	TGCGCCAGCAGCTCTCAGACAGGAAGGAACACTGAAGCTTTCTTT	CASSSQTGRNTEAFF
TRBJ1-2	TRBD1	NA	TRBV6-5	TGTGCCAGCACCTTATCACAGGGGGCGTATGGCTACACCTTC	CASTLSQGAYGYTF
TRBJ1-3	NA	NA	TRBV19	TGTGCCAGTAGTATCTCTAACTCTGGAAACACCATATATTTT	CASSISNSGNTIYF
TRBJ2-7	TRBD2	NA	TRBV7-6	TGTGCCAGCAGCTTAGGTTCTAGCGGAGGGGCCTACGAGCAGTACTTC	CASSLGSSGGAYEQYF
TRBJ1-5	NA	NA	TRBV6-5	TGTGCCAGCAGTTACTCGTGGGGAGGCAATCAGCCCCAGCATTTT	CASSYSWGGNQPQHF
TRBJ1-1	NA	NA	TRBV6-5	TGTGCCAGCAACAATCCCCGGGGGAACACTGAAGCTTTCTTT	CASNNPRGNTEAFF
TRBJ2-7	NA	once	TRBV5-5	TGTGCCAGCAGCTTGGGGGCTACTTCCAACGAGCAGTACTTC	CASSLGATSNEQYF
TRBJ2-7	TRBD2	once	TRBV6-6	TGTGCCAGCAGTACACTAGCGGGGGCCTACGAGCAGTACTTC	CASSTLAGAYEQYF
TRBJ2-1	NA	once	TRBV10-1	TGCGCCAGCAGTGAGTGGACAGATAGCTCCTACAATGAGCAGTTCTTC	CASSEWTDSSYNEQFF
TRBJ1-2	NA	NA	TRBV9	TGTGCCAGCAGCGTGACCTGGGATAGTGCGGGTGGCTACACCTTC	CASSVTWDSAGGYTF
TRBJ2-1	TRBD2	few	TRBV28	TGTGCCACAGGGACTAGCGGTTTTAGCTCCTACAATGAGCAGTTCTTC	CATGTSGFSSYNEQFF
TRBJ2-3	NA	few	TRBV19	TGTGCCAGTAGTTACACTTACACAGATACGCAGTATTTT	CASSYTYTDTQYF
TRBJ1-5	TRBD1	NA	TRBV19	TGTGCCAGTAGTATAAGCAGGGGGAGAAATCAGCCCCAGCATTTT	CASSISRGRNQPQHF
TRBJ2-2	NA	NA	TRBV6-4	TGTGCCAGCAGTGACAAGACTACCGGGGAGCTGTTTTTT	CASSDKTTGELFF
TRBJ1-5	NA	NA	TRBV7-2	TGTGCCAGCAGCTTAAGGGGCGGTGATCAGCCCCAGCATTTT	CASSLRGGDQPQHF
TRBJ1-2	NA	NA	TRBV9	TGTGCCAGCAGCGTCCAGGGAGCGGGACTAAATGGCTACACCTTC	CASSVQGAGLNGYTF
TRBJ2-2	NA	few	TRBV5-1	TGCGCCAGCAGCTTCGGGCCCCAGACCAACACCGGGGAGCTGTTTTTT	CASSFGPQTNTGELFF
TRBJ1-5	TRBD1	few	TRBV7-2	TGTGCCAGCAGCCGAGACAGGGGCGTCAATCAGCCCCAGCATTTT	CASSRDRGVNQPQHF
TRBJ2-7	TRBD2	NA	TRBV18	TGTGCCAGCTCACAGCGGGAGCGGTCCGAGCAGTACTTC	CASSQRERSEQYF
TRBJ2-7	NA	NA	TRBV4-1	TGCGCCAGCAGCCAAGATCCTCGGTTACCCTACTCCTACGAGCAGTACTTC	CASSQDPRLPYSYEQYF
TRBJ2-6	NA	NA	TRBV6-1	TGTGCCAGCAGTTTAGGTGGCTCTGGGGCCAACGTCCTGACTTTC	CASSLGGSGANVLTF
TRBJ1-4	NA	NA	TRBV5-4	TGTGCCAGTACCGAGCAGGGCCCGGGAAAGGAAAAACTGTTTTTT	CASTEQGPGKEKLFF
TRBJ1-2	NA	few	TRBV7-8	TGTGCCAGCAGCTCCCGGGCTGGGGGCTACACCTTC	CASSSRAGGYTF
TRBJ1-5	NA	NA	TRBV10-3	TGTGCCATCAGTGAGGCCACAGGGCCCAATCAGCCCCAGCATTTT	CAISEATGPNQPQHF
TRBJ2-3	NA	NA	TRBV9	TGTGCCAGCAGCGCCAGACAGGGCACAGATACGCAGTATTTT	CASSARQGTDTQYF
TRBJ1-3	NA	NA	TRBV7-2	TGTGCCAGCAGCCGCGGGGGCGGCTCCTCTGGAAACACCATATATTTT	CASSRGGGSSGNTIYF
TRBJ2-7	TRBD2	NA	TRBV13	TGTGCCAGCAGCTTAGGGACTAGCGGGACACCCCTCGAGCAGTACTTC	CASSLGTSGTPLEQYF
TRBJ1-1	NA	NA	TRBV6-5	TGTGCCAGCAGTTCCAACGGCAGACAGAACACTGAAGCTTTCTTT	CASSSNGRQNTEAFF